This T cell receptor (beta chain) was identified in a study of blood T cells in healthy people across ages. This CDR3 spans 16 amino acids. Unmatched junction bases numbered 12, after V lost 3 bases and J lost 5 bases. CDR1 is LNHNV and CDR2 is YYDKDF in the germline V gene (reference sequence). This clonotype has only a few counts. It was with a sample-barcoded 5' primer and a J-beta primer mix that a second PCR of roughly 7 to 12 cycles was run. TCRdb reanalysed the 5' RACE reads using MiXCR and keeps one entry per CDR3 protein. The profile covers approximately 670,000 distinct CDR3 sequences, with around two fifths appearing a single time and about 32% taken by the ten largest.

This rearrangement joins TRBV15 to TRBJ2-5, with 7 positions matching TRBD1. Sequenced input: blood. The source of this sequence is a man older than 75 in good health. Here the CDR3 DNA reads TGTGCCACCAGCAGGGAGCGACAGGGTATTTTGGAGACCCAGTACTTC. Translated, it gives CATSRERQGILETQYF.